This is a list of T cell receptor beta chains from one sample in a study of T cells after yellow fever vaccination. MiXCR, run by TCRdb on the 5' RACE reads, gives a single entry per CDR3 protein. The sample records a few hundred thousand distinct CDR3 sequences, around 21% being singletons. This specimen was PBMCs, taken 15 days after the yellow fever booster vaccination. Source of these receptors: a man aged 25-45 years who received the YFV17D yellow fever vaccine. Each CDR3 is given with its conserved first and last residue. The D gene is left open where the match is weak. Size is stated for part of the rows, as once, few or many counts, or as a class when the clone is expanded.

V: TRBV7-2; size: -; J: TRBJ2-1; D: -; DNA: TGTGCCAGCAGCGCCCGCCCAAAGGGCAATGAGCAGTTCTTC; CDR3: CASSARPKGNEQFF
V: TRBV20-1; size: -; J: TRBJ2-1; D: TRBD2; DNA: TGCAGTGCTGCTAGAGCTCTCTCCTGGCGGGAGTCCTACAATGAGCAGTTCTTC; CDR3: CSAARALSWRESYNEQFF
V: TRBV19; size: -; J: TRBJ2-2; D: -; DNA: TGTGCCAGTAAAATCGGGAACACCTGGGAGCTGTTTTTT; CDR3: CASKIGNTWELFF
V: TRBV3-1; size: -; J: TRBJ2-1; D: TRBD1; DNA: TGTGCCAGCAGGCGACAGGGCGGCAATGAGCAGTTCTTC; CDR3: CASRRQGGNEQFF
V: TRBV24-1; size: -; J: TRBJ2-1; D: TRBD2; DNA: TGTGCCACCAGTGATAAGCGGGGGAGCTCCTACAATGAGCAGTTCTTC; CDR3: CATSDKRGSSYNEQFF
V: TRBV20-1; size: few; J: TRBJ2-3; D: -; DNA: TGCAGTGCTGCCCCGATGATGGGTATTTCCTCGCAGTATTTT; CDR3: CSAAPMMGISSQYF
V: TRBV24-1; size: -; J: TRBJ2-5; D: -; DNA: TGTGCCACCATAGGGCTAGCCGAGACCCAGTACTTC; CDR3: CATIGLAETQYF
V: TRBV5-6; size: few; J: TRBJ2-1; D: -; DNA: TGTGCCAGCAGTTTTGAAGGGGTGACCTACAATGAGCAGTTCTTC; CDR3: CASSFEGVTYNEQFF
V: TRBV3-1; size: few; J: TRBJ2-5; D: -; DNA: TGTGCCAGCACGGCTCGGGAGAGGCAAGAGACCCAGTACTTC; CDR3: CASTARERQETQYF
V: TRBV20-1; size: -; J: TRBJ2-1; D: -; DNA: TGCAGTGCTAGACCCCCCCCTGCGATAACTAATGAGCAGTTCTTC; CDR3: CSARPPPAITNEQFF
V: TRBV20-1; size: few; J: TRBJ1-2; D: TRBD1; DNA: TGCAGTGCCGGGGGGGTCCGACAGGGCCCGGACGGCTACACCTTC; CDR3: CSAGGVRQGPDGYTF
V: TRBV27; size: few; J: TRBJ2-3; D: -; DNA: TGTGCCAGCAGTTTAAGGGATCCGAGCACAGATACGCAGTATTTT; CDR3: CASSLRDPSTDTQYF
V: TRBV29-1; size: few; J: TRBJ2-7; D: -; DNA: TGCAGCGTTAGGGATTACGAGCAGTACTTC; CDR3: CSVRDYEQYF
V: TRBV5-4; size: -; J: TRBJ2-4; D: -; DNA: TGTGCCAGCAGCCGTTCGTCGGGGTTAGGTGTAGACATTCAGTACTTC; CDR3: CASSRSSGLGVDIQYF
V: TRBV20-1; size: few; J: TRBJ2-1; D: TRBD2; DNA: TGCAGTGCCGATACTAGCGGGAGGGCCTTTAGTGAGCAGTTCTTC; CDR3: CSADTSGRAFSEQFF
V: TRBV20-1; size: -; J: TRBJ2-7; D: TRBD1; DNA: TGCAGTGCTTCTACGCCGGGACAGGGGTACGAGCAGTACTTC; CDR3: CSASTPGQGYEQYF
V: TRBV27; size: -; J: TRBJ2-7; D: TRBD2; DNA: TGTGCCAGCAGTTTTTCGGGGGGGGACGAGCAGTACTTC; CDR3: CASSFSGGDEQYF
V: TRBV29-1; size: few; J: TRBJ2-1; D: TRBD2; DNA: TGCAGCGTTTACATAGCGGGAGGGATCTCCTACAATGAGCAGTTCTTC; CDR3: CSVYIAGGISYNEQFF
V: TRBV7-2; size: -; J: TRBJ2-1; D: -; DNA: TGTGCCAGCAGCTCCCCCGGGGGGCTCAATGAGCAGTTCTTC; CDR3: CASSSPGGLNEQFF
V: TRBV27; size: -; J: TRBJ2-1; D: TRBD1; DNA: TGTGCCAGCGGGAGACAGGGGAACTACAATGAGCAGTTCTTC; CDR3: CASGRQGNYNEQFF
V: TRBV20-1; size: once; J: TRBJ2-5; D: -; DNA: TGCAGTGCTAGAAAGTCGGGACAAGTAGAAGAGACCCAGTACTTC; CDR3: CSARKSGQVEETQYF
V: TRBV19; size: few; J: TRBJ1-5; D: -; DNA: TGTGCCAGTAGTATAGACAACGGGAATCAGCCCCAGCATTTT; CDR3: CASSIDNGNQPQHF